The present entry profiles one TCR beta chain with its context. As yet, its antigen is unknown. Compared with germline, one end of the junction differs, possibly owing to a read error. This entry belongs to a study of glioma-infiltrating T cells after dendritic cell vaccination. Study outcomes and limitations: Higher TCR clonality did not directly relate to longer survival.

Sequencing was performed with immunoSEQ multiplex PCR; in TCRdb, only in-frame clones are kept and a portion is missing. This sample has around 83,000 clones, with 85% found just once. The time point denotes: after dendritic cell vaccination, including at tumor progression/relapse. The CDR3 runs to 11 residues. CDR1 and CDR2 (germline): MNHEY, SVGAGI. This specimen consisted of blood, obtained after dendritic cell vaccination. V usage is TRBV6-5 and J usage is TRBJ2-3; 8 bases are a match to TRBD1. This sequence was found in a human donor with glioblastoma. The DNA for the CDR3 is TGTGCCAGCAGCCGCGAGGACAGGGAATACTTT. Translation: CASSREDREYF.